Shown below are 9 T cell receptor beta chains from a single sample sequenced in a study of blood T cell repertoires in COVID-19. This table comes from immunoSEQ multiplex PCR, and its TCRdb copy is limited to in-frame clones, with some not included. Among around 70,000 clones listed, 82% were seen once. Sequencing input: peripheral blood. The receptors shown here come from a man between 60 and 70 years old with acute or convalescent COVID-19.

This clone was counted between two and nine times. The CDR3 bases are TGTGCCAGCAGCTTCAGGGGGCAACATCAGCCCCAGCATTTT. Translation: CASSFRGQHQPQHF. The chain uses TRBV7-2 and TRBJ1-5; TRBD1 agrees at 8 bases. The CDR3 covers 14 residues. V was clipped by 3 bases and J by 5 bases; unmatched bases: 3. The V gene's germline CDR1 is SGHTA and CDR2 FQGNSA. Together with reference TRBV7-2 and TRBJ1-5, the CDR3 gives the full variable domain: GAGVSQSPSNKVTEKGKDVELRCDPISGHTALYWYRQSLGQGLEFLIYFQGNSAPDKSGLPSDRFSAERTGGSVSTLTIQRTQQEDSAVYLCASSFRGQHQPQHFGDGTRLSIL.

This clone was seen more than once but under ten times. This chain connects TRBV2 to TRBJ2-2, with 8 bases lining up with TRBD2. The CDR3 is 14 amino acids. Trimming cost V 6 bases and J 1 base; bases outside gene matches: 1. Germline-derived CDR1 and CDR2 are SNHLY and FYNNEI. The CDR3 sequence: CASRLAENTGELFF. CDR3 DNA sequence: TGTGCCAGCAGACTAGCGGAGAACACCGGGGAGCTGTTTTTT.

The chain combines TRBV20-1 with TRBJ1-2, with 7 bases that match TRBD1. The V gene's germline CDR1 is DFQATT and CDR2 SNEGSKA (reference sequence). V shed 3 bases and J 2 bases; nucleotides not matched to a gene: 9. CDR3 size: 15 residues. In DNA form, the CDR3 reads TGCAGTGCTAGTGACCCTGGGACAGCCAACTATGGCTACACCTTC. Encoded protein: CSASDPGTANYGYTF.

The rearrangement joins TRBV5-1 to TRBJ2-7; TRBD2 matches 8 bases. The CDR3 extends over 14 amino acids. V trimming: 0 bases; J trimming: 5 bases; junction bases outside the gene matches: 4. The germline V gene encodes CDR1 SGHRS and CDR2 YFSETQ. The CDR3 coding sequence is TGCGCCAGCAGCTTGGTTGGTAGCGGGGACGAGCAGTACTTC. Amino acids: CASSLVGSGDEQYF.

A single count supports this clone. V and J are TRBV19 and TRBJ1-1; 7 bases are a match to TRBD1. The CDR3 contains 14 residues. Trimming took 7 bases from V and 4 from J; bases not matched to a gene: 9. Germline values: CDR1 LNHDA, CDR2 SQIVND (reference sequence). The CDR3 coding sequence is TGTGCCAGTACCTCGGACAGGTGGGCCACTGAAGCTTTCTTT. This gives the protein CASTSDRWATEAFF.

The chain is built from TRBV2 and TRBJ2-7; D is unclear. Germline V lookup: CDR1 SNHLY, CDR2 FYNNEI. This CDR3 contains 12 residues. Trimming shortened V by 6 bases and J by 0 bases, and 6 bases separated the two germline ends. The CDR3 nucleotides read TGTGCCAGCAGGAGGTCCTCCTACGAGCAGTACGTC. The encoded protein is CASRRSSYEQYV.

The CDR3 nucleotides read TGTGCAAGTCGCTTAGAGGGGGTGGATGCAGGACATCAGGGTGAAGCTTTCTTT. As protein: CASRLEGVDAGHQGEAFF. The rearrangement joins TRBV12-2 to TRBJ1-1; the table assigns TRBD1, which was not confirmed against the DNA. TRBV12-2 is assigned pseudogene status. The CDR3 covers 18 residues.

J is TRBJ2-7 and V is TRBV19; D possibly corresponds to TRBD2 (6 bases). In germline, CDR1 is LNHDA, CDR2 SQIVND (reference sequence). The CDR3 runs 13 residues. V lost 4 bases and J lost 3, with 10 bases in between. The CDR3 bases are TGTGCCAGTAGTACGGCGGGGAACTACGAGCAGTACTTC. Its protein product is CASSTAGNYEQYF.

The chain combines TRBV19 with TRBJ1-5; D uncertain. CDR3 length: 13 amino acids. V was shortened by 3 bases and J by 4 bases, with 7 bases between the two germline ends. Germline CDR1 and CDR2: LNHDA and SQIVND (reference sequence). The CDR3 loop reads CASSIERNQPQHF. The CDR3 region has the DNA TGTGCCAGTAGTATTGAGAGAAATCAGCCCCAGCATTTT. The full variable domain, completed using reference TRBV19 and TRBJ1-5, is DGGITQSPKYLFRKEGQNVTLSCEQNLNHDAMYWYRQDPGQGLRLIYYSQIVNDFQKGDIAEGYSVSREKKESFPLTVTSAQKNPTAFYLCASSIERNQPQHFGDGTRLSIL.